This T cell receptor (beta chain) was captured in a study of blood T cells in healthy people across ages. For every donor, a draw yielded approximately 9.8 milliliters of peripheral blood. Isolation yielded PBMCs, at least 7 million per sample, in every case. Through a sample-barcoded 5' primer and a J-beta primer mix, a second PCR was run for roughly 6 to 11 cycles. TCRdb ran MiXCR on the 5' RACE reads and lists one entry per CDR3 protein. The sample gives just over 800,000 distinct CDR3 sequences, 62% of which show up once; approximately 30% is in the top ten. Points on this clonotype: Its target is unknown.

Study-wide results and limits: Long-lived donors exceeded aged donors in naive CD4+ cells and diversity. Diversity of TCR beta per million T cells declined in a roughly linear way with age.

Germline V CDR1 and CDR2: MDHEN, SYDVKM. This CDR3 contains 17 residues. Deletions cut 6 bases from V and 2 bases from J, with 23 bases between. This TCR was sampled from a man in his thirties or forties in good health. The specimen was blood. The chain is built from TRBV28 and TRBJ2-7; D is uncertain. CDR3 loop: CASSRIRRISPPYEQYF. The DNA of the CDR3 is TGTGCCAGCAGCCGAATCCGCCGCATATCTCCCCCCTACGAGCAGTACTTC.